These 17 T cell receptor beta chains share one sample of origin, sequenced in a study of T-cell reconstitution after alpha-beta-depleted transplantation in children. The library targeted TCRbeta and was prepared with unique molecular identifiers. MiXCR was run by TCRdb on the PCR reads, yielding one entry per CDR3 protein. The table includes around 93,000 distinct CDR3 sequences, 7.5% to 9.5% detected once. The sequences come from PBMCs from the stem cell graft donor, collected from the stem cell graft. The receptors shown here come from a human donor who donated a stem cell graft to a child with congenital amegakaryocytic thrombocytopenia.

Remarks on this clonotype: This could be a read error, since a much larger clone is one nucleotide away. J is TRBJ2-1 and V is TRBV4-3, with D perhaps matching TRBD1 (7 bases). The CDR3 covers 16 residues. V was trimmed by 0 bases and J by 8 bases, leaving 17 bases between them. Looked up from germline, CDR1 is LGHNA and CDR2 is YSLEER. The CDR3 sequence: CASSQDGAGGIDEQFF. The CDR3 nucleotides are TGCGCCAGCAGCCAAGATGGGGCAGGGGGGATCGATGAGCAGTTCTTC.

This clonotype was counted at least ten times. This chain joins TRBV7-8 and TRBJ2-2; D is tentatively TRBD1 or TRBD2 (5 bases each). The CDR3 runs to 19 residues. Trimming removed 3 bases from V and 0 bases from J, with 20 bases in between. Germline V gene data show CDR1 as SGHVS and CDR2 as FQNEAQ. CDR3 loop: CASSFPFTGRQSNTGELFF. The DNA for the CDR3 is TGTGCCAGCAGCTTTCCCTTTACGGGACGACAATCGAACACCGGGGAGCTGTTTTTT.

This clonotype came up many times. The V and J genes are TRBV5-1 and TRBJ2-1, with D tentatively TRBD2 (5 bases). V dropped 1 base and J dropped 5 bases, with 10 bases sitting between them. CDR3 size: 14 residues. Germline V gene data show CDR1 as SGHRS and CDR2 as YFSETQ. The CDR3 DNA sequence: TGCGCCAGCAGCTTGACCGACGGGAACAATGAGCAGTTCTTC. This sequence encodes CASSLTDGNNEQFF.

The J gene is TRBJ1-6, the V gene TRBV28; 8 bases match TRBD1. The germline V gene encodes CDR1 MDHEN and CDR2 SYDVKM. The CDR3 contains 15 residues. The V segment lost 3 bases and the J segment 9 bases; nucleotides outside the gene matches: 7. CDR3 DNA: TGTGCCAGCAGTTTGGACAGGGTATACGGTTCACCCCTCCACTTT. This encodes CASSLDRVYGSPLHF.

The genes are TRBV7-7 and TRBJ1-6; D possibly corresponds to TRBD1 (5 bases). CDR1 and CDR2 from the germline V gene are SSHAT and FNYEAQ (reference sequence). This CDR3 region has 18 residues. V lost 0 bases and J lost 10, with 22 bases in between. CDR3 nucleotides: TGTGCCAGCAGCTTAGCTCGGCGATGGGGCAGGGAGGAATCACCCCTCCACTTT. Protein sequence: CASSLARRWGREESPLHF. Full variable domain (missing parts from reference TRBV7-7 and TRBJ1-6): GAGVSQSPRYKVTKRGQDVTLRCDPISSHATLYWYQQALGQGPEFLTYFNYEAQPDKSGLPSDRFSAERPEGSISTLTIQRTEQRDSAMYRCASSLARRWGREESPLHFGNGTRLTVT.

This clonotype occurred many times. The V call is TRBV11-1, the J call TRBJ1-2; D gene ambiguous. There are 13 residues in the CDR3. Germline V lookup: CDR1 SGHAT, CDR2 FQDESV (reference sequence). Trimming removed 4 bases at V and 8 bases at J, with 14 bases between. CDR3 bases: TGTGCCAGCAGCTCCACTCTAGGGTACGGCTACACCTTC. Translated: CASSSTLGYGYTF.

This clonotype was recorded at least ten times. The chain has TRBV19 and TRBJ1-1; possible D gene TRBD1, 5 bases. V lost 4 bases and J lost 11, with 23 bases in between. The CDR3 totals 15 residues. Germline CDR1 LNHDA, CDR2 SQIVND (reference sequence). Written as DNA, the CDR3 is TGTGCCAGTAGTACAATCGACTACGGGGCGTCCGGCGCTTTCTTT. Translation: CASSTIDYGASGAFF.

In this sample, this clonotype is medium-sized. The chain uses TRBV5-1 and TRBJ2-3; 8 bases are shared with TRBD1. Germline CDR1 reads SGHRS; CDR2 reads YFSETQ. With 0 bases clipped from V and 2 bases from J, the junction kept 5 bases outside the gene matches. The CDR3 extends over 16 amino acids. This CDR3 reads CASSLEGTGYTDTQYF. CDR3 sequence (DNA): TGCGCCAGCAGCTTGGAAGGGACAGGTTACACAGATACGCAGTATTTT.

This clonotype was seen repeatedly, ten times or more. The CDR3 sequence: CSASPAGPLNTEAFF. As DNA, the CDR3 is TGCAGTGCTAGCCCCGCGGGACCCTTGAACACTGAAGCTTTCTTT. The V gene is TRBV20-1, the J gene TRBJ1-1; tentatively, D is TRBD1 (5 bases). The V and J ends lost 3 bases and 0 bases respectively, with 14 bases between them. The CDR3 covers 15 residues. CDR1 is DFQATT, CDR2 SNEGSKA, per germline (reference sequence).

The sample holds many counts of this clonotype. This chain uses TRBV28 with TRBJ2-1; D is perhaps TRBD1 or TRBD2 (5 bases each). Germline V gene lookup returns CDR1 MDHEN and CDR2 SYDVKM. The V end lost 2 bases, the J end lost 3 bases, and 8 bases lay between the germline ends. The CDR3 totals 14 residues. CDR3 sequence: CASSLGTDYNEQFF. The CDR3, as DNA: TGTGCCAGCAGTTTAGGGACGGACTACAATGAGCAGTTCTTC.

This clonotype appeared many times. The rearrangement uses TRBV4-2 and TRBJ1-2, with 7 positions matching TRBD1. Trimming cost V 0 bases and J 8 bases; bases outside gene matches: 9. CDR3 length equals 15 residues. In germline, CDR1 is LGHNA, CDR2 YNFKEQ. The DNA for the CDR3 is TGTGCCAGCAGCCAAGAAAATGCAGGGACAGAAGGCTACACCTTC. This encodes CASSQENAGTEGYTF.

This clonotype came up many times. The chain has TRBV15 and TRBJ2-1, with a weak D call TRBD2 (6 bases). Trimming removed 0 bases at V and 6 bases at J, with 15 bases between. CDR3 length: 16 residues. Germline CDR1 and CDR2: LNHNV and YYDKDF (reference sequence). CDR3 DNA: TGTGCCACCAGCAGAGATCGGTACTTCGGGGGCAATGAGCAGTTCTTC. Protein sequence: CATSRDRYFGGNEQFF.

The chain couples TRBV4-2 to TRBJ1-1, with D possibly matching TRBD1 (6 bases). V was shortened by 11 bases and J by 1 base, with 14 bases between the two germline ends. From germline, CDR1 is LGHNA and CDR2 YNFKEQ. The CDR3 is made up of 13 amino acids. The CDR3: CACRGGENTEAFF. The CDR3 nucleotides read TGTGCCTGCCGCGGGGGCGAGAACACTGAAGCTTTCTTT.

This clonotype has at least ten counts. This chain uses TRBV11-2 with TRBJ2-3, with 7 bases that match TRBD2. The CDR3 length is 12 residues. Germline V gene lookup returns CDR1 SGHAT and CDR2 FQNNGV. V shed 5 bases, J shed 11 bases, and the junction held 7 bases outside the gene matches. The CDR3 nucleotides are TGTGCCAGCAGCCTGGGTGGGGGGGGGCAGTATTTT. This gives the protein CASSLGGGGQYF.

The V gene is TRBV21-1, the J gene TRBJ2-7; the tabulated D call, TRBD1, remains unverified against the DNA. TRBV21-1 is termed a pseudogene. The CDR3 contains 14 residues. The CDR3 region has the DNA TGTGCCAGCAGCAGGGACAGGGGCTCCTACGAGCAGTACTTC. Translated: CASSRDRGSYEQYF.

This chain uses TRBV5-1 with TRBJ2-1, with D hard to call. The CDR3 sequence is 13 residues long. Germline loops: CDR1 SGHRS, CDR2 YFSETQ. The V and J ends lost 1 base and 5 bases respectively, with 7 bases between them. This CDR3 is CASSLHSNNEQFF. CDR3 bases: TGCGCCAGCAGCTTGCATAGCAACAATGAGCAGTTCTTC.

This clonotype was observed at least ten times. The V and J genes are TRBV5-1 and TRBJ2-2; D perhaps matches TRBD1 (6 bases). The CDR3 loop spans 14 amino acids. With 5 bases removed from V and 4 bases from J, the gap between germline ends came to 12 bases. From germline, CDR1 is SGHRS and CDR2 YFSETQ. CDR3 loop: CASSSGTPTGELFF. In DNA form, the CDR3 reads TGCGCCAGCAGTTCCGGGACACCCACCGGGGAGCTGTTTTTT. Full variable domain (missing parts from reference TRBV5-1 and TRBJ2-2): KAGVTQTPRYLIKTRGQQVTLSCSPISGHRSVSWYQQTPGQGLQFLFEYFSETQRNKGNFPGRFSGRQFSNSRSEMNVSTLELGDSALYLCASSSGTPTGELFFGEGSRLTVL.